This T cell receptor beta chain stems from a study of cytomegalovirus exposure and HLA in healthy donors. Healthy people donating bone marrow made up the donors. Germline trimming cut 0 bases from V and 5 bases from J; bases unmatched to any gene: 4. Germline V gene sequence: CDR1 SGDLS, CDR2 YYNGEE. The CDR3 loop spans 15 amino acids. PCR used 60 Vbeta primers and 13 Jbeta primers. Method: immunoSEQ multiplex PCR; TCRdb's copy keeps in-frame clones and lacks some. Found here are under 200,000 clones, around 79% of them singletons; the top ten hold under 0.9%. Findings and limits, study-wide: It was confirmed in vitro that three of the CMV-associated chains were specific for CMV antigens.

Worth noting for this clone: Its cognate antigen is unknown.

What was sequenced was PBMCs. The chain combines TRBV9 with TRBJ2-1; 8 bases fit TRBD1. This receptor was taken from a woman between 40 and 50 years old in good health and CMV-seronegative. The CDR3 sequence: CASSVVTGGNNEQFF. The CDR3 coding sequence is TGTGCCAGCAGCGTAGTCACAGGGGGGAACAATGAGCAGTTCTTC.